This T cell receptor beta chain was documented in a study of identical twins. Study observations and caveats: Models, which agreed with sharing between unrelated individuals, nonetheless underestimated the out-of-frame TCR alpha sharing seen in monozygotic twins. While abundant cord blood beta clonotypes carried fewer insertions, memory repertoires showed no such pattern.

Only a few counts were recorded for this clonotype. The antigen remains undetermined. From the 5' RACE reads, TCRdb called clonotypes with MiXCR, one entry per CDR3 protein. The data show about 570,000 distinct CDR3 sequences, with around 9.6% seen just once and roughly 3% held by the top ten. Germline V gene data show CDR1 as MDHEN and CDR2 as SYDVKM. The length of the CDR3 is 15 residues. Trimming removed 6 bases from V and 2 bases from J; junction bases left unmatched: 9. All donors comprised healthy Caucasians. The same sample was also studied in work on yellow fever vaccine responses in identical twins.

The rearrangement uses TRBV28 and TRBJ2-7; 8 bases are shared with TRBD1. This receptor was obtained from a woman younger than 35 in good health. Sequenced sample: PBMCs. The chain's CDR3 is CASRSRQGPTYEQYF. The CDR3 DNA follows: TGTGCCAGCAGATCTAGACAGGGGCCCACCTACGAGCAGTACTTC.